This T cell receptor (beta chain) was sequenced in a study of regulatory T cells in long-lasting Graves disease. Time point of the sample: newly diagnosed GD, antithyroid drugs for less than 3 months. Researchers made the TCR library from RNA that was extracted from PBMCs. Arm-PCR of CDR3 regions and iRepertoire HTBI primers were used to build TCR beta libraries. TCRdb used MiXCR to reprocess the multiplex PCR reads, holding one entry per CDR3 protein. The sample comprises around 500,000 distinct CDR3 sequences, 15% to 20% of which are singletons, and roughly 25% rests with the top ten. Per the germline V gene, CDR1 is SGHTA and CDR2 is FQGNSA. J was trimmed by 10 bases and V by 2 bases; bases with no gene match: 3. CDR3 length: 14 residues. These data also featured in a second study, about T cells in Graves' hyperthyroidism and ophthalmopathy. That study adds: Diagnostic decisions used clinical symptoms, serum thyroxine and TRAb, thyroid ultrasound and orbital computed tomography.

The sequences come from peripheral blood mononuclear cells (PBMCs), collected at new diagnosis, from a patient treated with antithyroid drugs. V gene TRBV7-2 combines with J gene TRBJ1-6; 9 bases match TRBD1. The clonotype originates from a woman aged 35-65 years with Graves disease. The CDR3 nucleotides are TGTGCCAGCAGCTTAAGGGACAGGGTCTCACCCCTCCACTTT. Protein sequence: CASSLRDRVSPLHF.